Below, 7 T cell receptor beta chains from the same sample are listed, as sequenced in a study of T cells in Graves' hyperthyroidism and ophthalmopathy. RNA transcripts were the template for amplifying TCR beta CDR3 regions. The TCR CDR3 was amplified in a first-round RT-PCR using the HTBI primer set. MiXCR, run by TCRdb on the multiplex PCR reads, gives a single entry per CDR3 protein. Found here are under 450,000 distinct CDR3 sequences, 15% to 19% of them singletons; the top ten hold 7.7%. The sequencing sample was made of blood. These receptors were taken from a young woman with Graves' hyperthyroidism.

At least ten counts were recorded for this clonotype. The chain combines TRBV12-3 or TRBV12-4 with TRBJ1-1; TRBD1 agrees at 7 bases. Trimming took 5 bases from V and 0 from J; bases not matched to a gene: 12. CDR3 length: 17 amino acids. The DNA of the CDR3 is TGTGCCAGCAGTCGTTACGCAGGGGACAGAGTGAACACTGAAGCTTTCTTT. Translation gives CASSRYAGDRVNTEAFF.

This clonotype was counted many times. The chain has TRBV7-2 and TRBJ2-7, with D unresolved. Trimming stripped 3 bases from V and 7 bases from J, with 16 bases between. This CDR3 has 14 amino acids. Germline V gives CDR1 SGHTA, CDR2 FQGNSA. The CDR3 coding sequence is TGTGCCAGCAGCTTCACTGTTAGGGTTGAGGAGCAGTACTTC. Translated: CASSFTVRVEEQYF.

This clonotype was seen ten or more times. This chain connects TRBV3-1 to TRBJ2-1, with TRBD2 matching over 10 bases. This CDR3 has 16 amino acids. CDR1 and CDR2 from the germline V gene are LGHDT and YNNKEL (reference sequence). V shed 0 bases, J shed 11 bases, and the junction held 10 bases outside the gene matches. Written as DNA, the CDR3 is TGTGCCAGCAGCCAAGATGGGATAGCGGGAGGAGATAAGCAGTTCTTC. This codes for CASSQDGIAGGDKQFF.

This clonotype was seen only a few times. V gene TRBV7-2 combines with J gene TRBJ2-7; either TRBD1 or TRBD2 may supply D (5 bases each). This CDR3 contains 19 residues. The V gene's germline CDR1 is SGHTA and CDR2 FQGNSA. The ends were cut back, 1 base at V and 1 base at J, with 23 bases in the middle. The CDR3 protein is CASSLEGTPLGGWSYEQYF. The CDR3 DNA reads TGTGCCAGCAGCTTAGAGGGGACCCCCCTTGGCGGGTGGTCCTACGAGCAGTACTTC.

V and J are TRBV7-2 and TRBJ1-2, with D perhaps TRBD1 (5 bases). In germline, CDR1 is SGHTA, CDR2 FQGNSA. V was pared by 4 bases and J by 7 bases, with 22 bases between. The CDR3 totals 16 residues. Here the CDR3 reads CASSSETGGRGGGYTF. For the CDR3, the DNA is TGTGCCAGCAGCTCTGAGACCGGCGGGAGGGGCGGTGGCTACACCTTC.

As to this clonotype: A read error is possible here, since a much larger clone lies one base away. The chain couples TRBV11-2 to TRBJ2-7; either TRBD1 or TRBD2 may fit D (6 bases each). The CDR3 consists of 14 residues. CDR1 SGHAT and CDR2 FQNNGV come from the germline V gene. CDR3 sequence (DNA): TGTGCCAGCAGCGTAGGGGGGAGCTCCTACGGGCAGTACTTC. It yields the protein CASSVGGSSYGQYF.

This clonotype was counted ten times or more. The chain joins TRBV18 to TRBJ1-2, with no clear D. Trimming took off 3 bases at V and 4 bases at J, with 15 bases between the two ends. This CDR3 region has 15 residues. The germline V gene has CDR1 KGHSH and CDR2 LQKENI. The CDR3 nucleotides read TGTGCCAGCTCACCGCCCCAGAGCCACCTCTATGGCTACACCTTC. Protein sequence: CASSPPQSHLYGYTF.